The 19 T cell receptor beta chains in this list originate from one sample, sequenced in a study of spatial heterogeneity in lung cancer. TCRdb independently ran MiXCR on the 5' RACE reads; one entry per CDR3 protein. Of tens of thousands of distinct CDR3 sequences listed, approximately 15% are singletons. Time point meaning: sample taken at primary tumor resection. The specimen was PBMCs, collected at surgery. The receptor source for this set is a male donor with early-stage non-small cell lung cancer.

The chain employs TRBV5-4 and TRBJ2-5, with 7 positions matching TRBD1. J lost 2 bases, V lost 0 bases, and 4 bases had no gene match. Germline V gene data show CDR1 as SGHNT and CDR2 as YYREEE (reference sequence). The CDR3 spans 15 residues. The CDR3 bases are TGTGCCAGCAGCTTGGATCTCAGGGGGCAAGAGACCCAGTACTTC. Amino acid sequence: CASSLDLRGQETQYF.

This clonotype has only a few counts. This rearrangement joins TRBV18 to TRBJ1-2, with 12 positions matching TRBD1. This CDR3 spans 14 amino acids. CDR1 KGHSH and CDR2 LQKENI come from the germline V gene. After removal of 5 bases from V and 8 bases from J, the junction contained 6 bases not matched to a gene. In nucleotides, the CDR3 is TGTGCCAGCTCAGGGACAGGGGGCGCAGGCGGCTACACCTTC. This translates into CASSGTGGAGGYTF.

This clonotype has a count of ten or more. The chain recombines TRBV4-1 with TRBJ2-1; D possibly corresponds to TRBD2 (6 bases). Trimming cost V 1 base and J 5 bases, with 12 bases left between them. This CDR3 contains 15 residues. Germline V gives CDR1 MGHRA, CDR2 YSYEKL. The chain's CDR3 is CASSQAGGLNNEQFF. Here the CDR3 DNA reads TGCGCCAGCAGCCAAGCCGGGGGACTCAACAATGAGCAGTTCTTC.

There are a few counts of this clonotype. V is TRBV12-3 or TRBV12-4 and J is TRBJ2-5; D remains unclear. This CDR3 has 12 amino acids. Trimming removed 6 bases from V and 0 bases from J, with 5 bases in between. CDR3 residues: CASRRHQETQYF. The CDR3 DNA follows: TGTGCCAGCAGACGGCACCAAGAGACCCAGTACTTC.

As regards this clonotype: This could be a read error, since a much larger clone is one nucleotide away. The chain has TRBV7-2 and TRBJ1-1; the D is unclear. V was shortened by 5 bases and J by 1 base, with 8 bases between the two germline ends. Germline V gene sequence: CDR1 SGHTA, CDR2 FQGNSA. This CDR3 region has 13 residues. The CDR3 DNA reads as TGTGCCAGCAGCACCACCTGGAACACTGAAGCTTTCTTT. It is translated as CASSTTWNTEAFF.

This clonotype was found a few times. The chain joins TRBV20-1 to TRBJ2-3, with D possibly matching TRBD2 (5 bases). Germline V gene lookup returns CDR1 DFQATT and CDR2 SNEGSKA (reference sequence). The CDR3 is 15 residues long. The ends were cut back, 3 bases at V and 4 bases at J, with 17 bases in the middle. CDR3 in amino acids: CSASRVGKSPDTQYF. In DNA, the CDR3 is TGCAGTGCTAGTCGAGTCGGGAAAAGCCCAGATACGCAGTATTTT.

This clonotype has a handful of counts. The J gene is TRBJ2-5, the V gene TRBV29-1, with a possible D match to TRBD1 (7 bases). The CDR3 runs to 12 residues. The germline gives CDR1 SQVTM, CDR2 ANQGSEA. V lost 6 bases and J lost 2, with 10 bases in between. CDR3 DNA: TGCAGCGTCCAGGGGGGACAAGAGACCCAGTACTTC. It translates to CSVQGGQETQYF.

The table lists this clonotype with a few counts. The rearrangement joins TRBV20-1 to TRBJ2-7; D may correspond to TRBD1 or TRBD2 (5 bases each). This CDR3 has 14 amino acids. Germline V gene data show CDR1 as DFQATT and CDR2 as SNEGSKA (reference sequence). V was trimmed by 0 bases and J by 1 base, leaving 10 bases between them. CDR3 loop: CSARDQGRSYEQYF. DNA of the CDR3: TGCAGTGCTAGAGATCAGGGACGGTCCTACGAGCAGTACTTC.

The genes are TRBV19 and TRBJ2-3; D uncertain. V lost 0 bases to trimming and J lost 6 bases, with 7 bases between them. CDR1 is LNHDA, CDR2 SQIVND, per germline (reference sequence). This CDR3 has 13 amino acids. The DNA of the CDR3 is TGTGCCAGTAGTATAGAATTTTGGGATACGCAGTATTTT. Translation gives CASSIEFWDTQYF.

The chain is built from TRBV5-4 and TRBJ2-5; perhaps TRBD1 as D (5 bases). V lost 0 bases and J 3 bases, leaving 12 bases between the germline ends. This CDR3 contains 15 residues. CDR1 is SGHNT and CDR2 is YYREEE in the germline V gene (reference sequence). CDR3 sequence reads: CASSLDAGMEETQYF. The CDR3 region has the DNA TGTGCCAGCAGCTTGGATGCAGGGATGGAAGAGACCCAGTACTTC.

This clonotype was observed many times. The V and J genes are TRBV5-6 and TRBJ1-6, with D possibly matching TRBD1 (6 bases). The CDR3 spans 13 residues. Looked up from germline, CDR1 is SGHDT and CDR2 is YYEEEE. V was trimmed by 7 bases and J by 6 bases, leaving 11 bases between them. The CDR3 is CASCDRFNSPLHF. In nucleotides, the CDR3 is TGTGCCAGCTGCGACAGGTTTAATTCACCCCTCCACTTT.

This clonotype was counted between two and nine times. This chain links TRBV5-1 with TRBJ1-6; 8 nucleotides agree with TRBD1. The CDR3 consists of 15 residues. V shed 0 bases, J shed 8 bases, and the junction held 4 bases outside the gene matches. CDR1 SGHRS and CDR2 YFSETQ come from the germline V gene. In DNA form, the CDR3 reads TGCGCCAGCAGCTTGGGCCCACAGGGGGATTCACCCCTCCACTTT. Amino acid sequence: CASSLGPQGDSPLHF.

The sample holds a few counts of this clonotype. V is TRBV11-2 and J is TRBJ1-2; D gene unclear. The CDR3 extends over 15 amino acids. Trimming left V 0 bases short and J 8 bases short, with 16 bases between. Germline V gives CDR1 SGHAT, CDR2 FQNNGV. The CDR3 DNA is TGTGCCAGCAGCTTAGATCGGGCGGACTTTGAGGGCTACACCTTC. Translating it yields CASSLDRADFEGYTF.

The CDR3 DNA reads as TGTGCCGGGCAAGGGGGGCAGGGTCAGCCCCAGCATTTT. Its protein product is CAGQGGQGQPQHF. The chain joins TRBV2 to TRBJ1-5; a possible D gene is TRBD1 (6 bases). The CDR3 sequence is 13 residues long. Trimming took 11 bases from V and 6 from J, leaving 17 bases between them. Germline values: CDR1 SNHLY, CDR2 FYNNEI.

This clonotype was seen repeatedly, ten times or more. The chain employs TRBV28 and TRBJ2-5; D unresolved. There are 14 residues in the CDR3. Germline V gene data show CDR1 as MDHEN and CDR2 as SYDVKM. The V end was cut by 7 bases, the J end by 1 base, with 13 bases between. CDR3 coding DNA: TGTGCCAGCAAAATCTATAGATTCCAAGAGACCCAGTACTTC. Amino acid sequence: CASKIYRFQETQYF.

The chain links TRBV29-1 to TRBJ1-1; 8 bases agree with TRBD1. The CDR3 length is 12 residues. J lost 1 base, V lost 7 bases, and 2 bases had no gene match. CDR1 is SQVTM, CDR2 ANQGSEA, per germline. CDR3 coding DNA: TGCAGCGGGGGGACAGGGAACACTGAAGCTTTCTTT. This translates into CSGGTGNTEAFF. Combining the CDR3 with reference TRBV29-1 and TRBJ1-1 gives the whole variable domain SAVISQKPSRDICQRGTSLTIQCQVDSQVTMMFWYRQQPGQSLTLIATANQGSEATYESGFVIDKFPISRPNLTFSTLTVSNMSPEDSSIYLCSGGTGNTEAFFGQGTRLTVV.

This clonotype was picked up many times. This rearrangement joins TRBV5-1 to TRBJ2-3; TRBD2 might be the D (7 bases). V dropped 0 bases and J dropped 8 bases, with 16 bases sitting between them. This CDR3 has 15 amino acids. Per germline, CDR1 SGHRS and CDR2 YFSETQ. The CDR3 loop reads CASSLVSGGRGTQYF. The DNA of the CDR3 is TGCGCCAGCAGCTTGGTATCCGGGGGGCGCGGTACGCAGTATTTT.

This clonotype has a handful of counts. The CDR3 here is CSARDLLGADEQFF. The CDR3 nucleotides read TGCAGTGCTAGAGATCTCTTGGGGGCTGATGAGCAGTTCTTC. The genes are TRBV20-1 and TRBJ2-1; possibly TRBD1 for D (6 bases). Deletions cut 0 bases from V and 8 bases from J, with 14 bases between. CDR1 and CDR2 from the germline V gene are DFQATT and SNEGSKA (reference sequence). This CDR3 spans 14 amino acids.

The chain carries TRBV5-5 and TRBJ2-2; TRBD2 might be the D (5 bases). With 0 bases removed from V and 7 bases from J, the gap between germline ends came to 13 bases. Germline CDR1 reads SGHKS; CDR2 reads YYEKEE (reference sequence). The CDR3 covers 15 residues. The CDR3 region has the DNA TGTGCCAGCAGCTTGGCCGGCGGGCGGAACGGGGAGCTGTTTTTT. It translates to CASSLAGGRNGELFF.